This T cell receptor beta chain was retrieved from a study of chemoradiotherapy in HPV16-positive cancers. Study-level results: The functional HPV-specific definition rests on just two HPV16-positive patients. Candidate HPV-specific clones and E7-related TCR motifs grew in tumor during treatment. Better recurrence-free survival went with HPV-responsive T-cell expansion in HPV16-positive patients.

Over chemoradiotherapy, repertoires were sampled more than once. Produced via immunoSEQ multiplex PCR; TCRdb's table is partial and in-frame only. Among some 20,000 clones listed, around 73% were seen once. Germline CDR1 reads LNHDA; CDR2 reads SQIVND (reference sequence). V lost 6 bases, J lost 2 bases, and 1 base stayed unmatched. CDR3 length equals 14 residues. On this clone: The antigen is undetermined.

The specimen was collected from a patient who underwent chemoradiotherapy. The genes are TRBV19 and TRBJ2-7, with TRBD2 matching over 13 bases. This receptor was identified in a human donor with HPV-associated anogenital cancer. CDR3 nucleotide sequence: TGTGCCAGTAGACTAGCGGGAGGGCCCTACGAGCAGTACTTC. This gives the protein CASRLAGGPYEQYF.